Listed here are 27 T cell receptor beta chains from one sample, sequenced in a study of vaccination effects on CD4 cells after COVID-19. Following culture for ten to eleven days, CD4+ T cells were isolated. Each participant received a vaccine that was either BNT162b2 or mRNA-1273, given as two doses. For these TCRs, the target antigens are not known. Profiled with immunoSEQ multiplex PCR; TCRdb holds only in-frame clones, not every one. The data hold about 57,000 clones, with under 85% observed a single time. Sample: CD4+ T cells from PBMCs cultured without peptide, taken after COVID-19 vaccination. These receptors were taken from a human donor who received a COVID-19 vaccine.

The rearrangement joins TRBV7-9 to TRBJ1-3; D may be TRBD1 (6 bases). Germline-derived CDR1 and CDR2 are SEHNR and FQNEAQ (reference sequence). V lost 0 bases, J lost 2 bases, and 8 bases lay in between. This CDR3 is built from 15 residues. CDR3 in amino acids: CASSLAGGTGNTIYF. In DNA form, the CDR3 reads TGTGCCAGCAGCTTAGCAGGGGGGACTGGAAACACCATATATTTT.

The chain joins TRBV5-1 to TRBJ1-4; 8 bases fit TRBD1. Trimming took 2 bases from V and 8 from J; bases not matched to a gene: 11. In germline, CDR1 is SGHRS, CDR2 YFSETQ. The CDR3 extends over 16 amino acids. DNA for the CDR3: TGCGCCAGCAGCTTAATTGATGGACAGGGCAGCGAAAAACTGTTTTTT. Its translation is CASSLIDGQGSEKLFF.

V and J are TRBV12-3 or TRBV12-4 and TRBJ2-7; D unresolved. The CDR3 has 13 amino acids. Trimming stripped 1 base from V and 5 bases from J, with 9 bases between. The CDR3 region is CASSLGVVDEQYF. In DNA, the CDR3 is TGTGCCAGCAGTTTAGGGGTGGTGGACGAGCAGTACTTC.

This clone has a handful of counts. CDR3: CASSRTSNNSPLHF. DNA of the CDR3: TGTGCCAGCTCCCGGACTTCTAATAATTCACCCCTCCACTTT. The chain joins TRBV4-2 to TRBJ1-6; the D is unclear. CDR3 length: 14 residues. Germline values: CDR1 LGHNA, CDR2 YNFKEQ. The V and J ends lost 8 bases and 5 bases respectively, with 13 bases between them.

Comment on this clone: Sequence at one end of the junction differs from germline and may be a read error. The rearrangement joins TRBV7-7 to TRBJ2-2, with D possibly being TRBD1 (6 bases). This CDR3 spans 14 amino acids. Germline V gene data show CDR1 as SSHAT and CDR2 as FNYEAQ (reference sequence). The CDR3 nucleotides read TGTGCTAGCAGCCTTACACAGGGAGACGGGGAGCTGTTTTTT. It specifies CASSLTQGDGELFF.

The rearrangement uses TRBV18 and TRBJ1-1; D remains ambiguous. The CDR3 runs to 13 residues. The germline V and J ends were trimmed by 3 bases and 7 bases, with 12 bases remaining between them. Germline V lookup: CDR1 KGHSH, CDR2 LQKENI. CDR3 coding DNA: TGTGCCAGCTCACCCTCCCCCACTCGTGAAGCTTTCTTT. Protein: CASSPSPTREAFF. The variable domain in full, with the rest retrieved from reference TRBV18 and TRBJ1-1, is NAGVMQNPRHLVRRRGQEARLRCSPMKGHSHVYWYRQLPEEGLKFMVYLQKENIIDESGMPKERFSAEFPKEGPSILRIQQVVRGDSAAYFCASSPSPTREAFFGQGTRLTVV.

J is TRBJ1-5 and V is TRBV2; 8 bases are shared with TRBD1. Germline V gene lookup returns CDR1 SNHLY and CDR2 FYNNEI. This CDR3 region has 16 residues. The junction had 9 bases not matched to a gene; V was cut back by 6 bases and J by 2 bases. This CDR3 reads CASRQDRGRGNQPQHF. CDR3 in DNA: TGTGCCAGCAGGCAAGACAGGGGTAGGGGCAATCAGCCCCAGCATTTT.

The chain employs TRBV7-9 and TRBJ2-7; TRBD1 might be the D (5 bases). Trimming left V 0 bases short and J 2 bases short, with 8 bases between. The germline gives CDR1 SEHNR, CDR2 FQNEAQ (reference sequence). The CDR3 contains 14 residues. In DNA, the CDR3 is TGTGCCAGCAGCTTAGCGCAGGGAACCTACGAGCAGTACTTC. Translation gives CASSLAQGTYEQYF.

This sequence joins TRBV19 and TRBJ1-2, with a possible D match to TRBD1 (6 bases). The CDR3 is 12 residues long. V lost 4 bases and J lost 5, with 8 bases in between. Germline assignment: CDR1 LNHDA and CDR2 SQIVND (reference sequence). CDR3: CASSTGQYGYTF. The CDR3 nucleotides read TGTGCCAGTAGTACCGGACAGTATGGCTACACCTTC.

This clone was detected once. The J gene is TRBJ1-5, the V gene TRBV6-1; D is undetermined. CDR3 length equals 13 residues. Germline-derived CDR1 and CDR2 are MNHNS and SASEGT. The V and J ends lost 0 bases and 6 bases respectively, with 6 bases between them. Here the CDR3 reads CASSEAGRQPQHF. CDR3 bases: TGTGCCAGCAGTGAAGCTGGTCGTCAGCCCCAGCATTTT.

This sequence joins TRBV5-6 and TRBJ2-2; perhaps TRBD2 as D (7 bases). The CDR3 covers 15 residues. Trimming pared 2 bases from V and 5 bases from J, leaving 13 bases between. The V gene's germline CDR1 is SGHDT and CDR2 YYEEEE. The CDR3, as DNA: TGTGCCAGCAGCTTCGGGGGGCCCCGGACCGGGGAGCTGTTTTTT. Its protein is CASSFGGPRTGELFF. Using reference TRBV5-6 and TRBJ2-2 for the parts outside the CDR3, the full variable domain is DAGVTQSPTHLIKTRGQQVTLRCSPKSGHDTVSWYQQALGQGPQFIFQYYEEEERQRGNFPDRFSGHQFPNYSSELNVNALLLGDSALYLCASSFGGPRTGELFFGEGSRLTVL.

CDR3 loop: CASSLNGDGEQFF. DNA for the CDR3: TGTGCCAGCAGCTTGAACGGGGACGGGGAGCAGTTCTTC. V and J are TRBV5-6 and TRBJ2-1, with D perhaps given as TRBD1 or TRBD2 (5 bases each). The CDR3 extends over 13 amino acids. The V gene lost 1 base and the J gene lost 10 bases, with 12 bases spanning the gap. Germline CDR1 is SGHDT and CDR2 is YYEEEE.

CDR3 region: CASSLQGRIGSNTGELFF. As DNA, the CDR3 is TGTGCCAGCAGCCTCCAGGGCCGTATAGGCTCGAACACCGGGGAGCTGTTTTTT. V and J are TRBV7-3 and TRBJ2-2; D might be TRBD1 (5 bases). This CDR3 contains 18 residues. Germline V gene lookup returns CDR1 SGHTA and CDR2 FQGTGA. V was cut by 5 bases and J by 0 bases, with 19 bases left in between.

The chain uses TRBV2 and TRBJ2-7; 12 bases agree with TRBD2. Looked up from germline, CDR1 is SNHLY and CDR2 is FYNNEI. V was clipped by 6 bases and J by 3 bases; unmatched bases: 6. This CDR3 has 15 residues. The CDR3 DNA reads TGTGCCAGCAGAGGTGGACTAGCGGGGAACTACGAGCAGTACTTC. This translates into CASRGGLAGNYEQYF.

In its sample, this clone was seen a few times. This sequence joins TRBV12-3 or TRBV12-4 and TRBJ1-2; the D is unclear. CDR3 length: 13 amino acids. Trimming cost V 3 bases and J 7 bases, with 12 bases left between them. The CDR3 loop is CASSFVRFLGYTF. The CDR3 DNA reads as TGTGCCAGCAGTTTCGTGAGGTTTCTTGGCTACACCTTC.

Notes on this clone: Mismatch with germline at one junction end may stem from a read error. The gene calls are TRBV7-7 and TRBJ2-5, with 12 positions matching TRBD2. This CDR3 spans 15 amino acids. CDR1 and CDR2 (germline): SSHAT, FNYEAQ (reference sequence). CDR3: CASSPQTSGGETQYF. CDR3 sequence (DNA): TGTGCTAGCAGCCCTCAGACTAGCGGGGGTGAGACCCAGTACTTC.

The V and J genes are TRBV14 and TRBJ1-2, with D uncertain. Trimming stripped 0 bases from V and 8 bases from J, with 13 bases between. Per germline, CDR1 SGHDN and CDR2 FVKESK. The CDR3 consists of 14 residues. The CDR3 sequence is CASSQDQSLEGYTF. The CDR3 bases are TGTGCCAGCAGCCAAGATCAAAGTCTTGAGGGCTACACCTTC.

The rearrangement uses TRBV27 and TRBJ2-1; unclear D gene. This CDR3 spans 17 amino acids. CDR1 is MNHEY, CDR2 SMNVEV, per germline (reference sequence). V lost 2 bases to trimming and J lost 2 bases, with 16 bases between them. CDR3 protein: CASSLGDGRATYNEQFF. CDR3 in DNA: TGTGCCAGCAGTTTAGGGGATGGTAGGGCTACCTACAATGAGCAGTTCTTC.

The J gene is TRBJ2-5, the V gene TRBV5-1; D may correspond to TRBD1 or TRBD2 (6 bases each). Germline V gene sequence: CDR1 SGHRS, CDR2 YFSETQ. CDR3 length: 17 residues. Between the trimmed V and J ends, which lost 0 bases and 7 bases, there was a span of 22 bases. CDR3 bases: TGCGCCAGCAGCTTGGAGGTCGCGGGACGGGACAAAGGGACCCAGTACTTC. Residues: CASSLEVAGRDKGTQYF.

The chain combines TRBV9 with TRBJ2-3, with TRBD1 identical over 7 bases. Germline V gene sequence: CDR1 SGDLS, CDR2 YYNGEE. The CDR3 spans 15 residues. The V segment lost 4 bases and the J segment 6 bases; nucleotides outside the gene matches: 11. As DNA, the CDR3 is TGTGCCAGCAGCCGAGGGGGCAGACCGAGGGATACGCAGTATTTT. This gives the protein CASSRGGRPRDTQYF.

The chain has TRBV29-1 and TRBJ2-1, with 8 bases fitting TRBD2. The V segment lost 4 bases and the J segment 0 bases; nucleotides outside the gene matches: 26. Germline V gene lookup returns CDR1 SQVTM and CDR2 ANQGSEA. This CDR3 region has 22 residues. The CDR3 here is CSVVRSIRPGGRLSNSYNEQFF. The CDR3 DNA follows: TGCAGCGTTGTACGCAGTATCCGACCTGGCGGGAGGCTCTCCAACTCCTACAATGAGCAGTTCTTC.

This chain joins TRBV4-2 and TRBJ1-1; 7 bases are a match to TRBD1. Germline V gives CDR1 LGHNA, CDR2 YNFKEQ. V lost 4 bases, J lost 4 bases, and 15 bases stayed unmatched. CDR3 length equals 17 residues. The CDR3 nucleotides read TGTGCCAGCAGCCCCCCGGACAGGATGGGCAGGACCACTGAAGCTTTCTTT. It codes for CASSPPDRMGRTTEAFF.

The chain carries TRBV30 and TRBJ1-1, with D possibly TRBD1 on 6 matching bases. Germline loops: CDR1 GTSNPN, CDR2 SVGIG (reference sequence). The CDR3 is 11 residues long. The V end was cut by 5 bases, the J end by 5 bases, with 9 bases between. The chain's CDR3 is CAWDTGTEAFF. CDR3 nucleotide sequence: TGTGCCTGGGACACAGGGACTGAAGCTTTCTTT.

This clone was detected only a few times. This chain uses TRBV25-1 with TRBJ1-2; D is ambiguous. There are 13 residues in the CDR3. In germline, CDR1 is MGHDK, CDR2 SYGVNS. Trimming stripped 2 bases from V and 4 bases from J, with 8 bases between. In nucleotides, the CDR3 is TGTGCCAGCAGTGAAGGGATTCTCTATGGCTACACCTTC. Translating gives CASSEGILYGYTF.

This sequence joins TRBV25-1 and TRBJ1-2; TRBD1 might be the D (6 bases). The CDR3 spans 14 residues. Trimming left V 4 bases short and J 8 bases short, with 17 bases between. Germline values: CDR1 MGHDK, CDR2 SYGVNS. CDR3 bases: TGTGCCAGCAGTGTTCAGGGGCTACCGGGCGGCTACACCTTC. Its protein product is CASSVQGLPGGYTF.

The table lists this clone with a few counts. CDR3 amino acids: CASSLGRGPSGQPQHF. The CDR3 region has the DNA TGTGCCAGCAGTTTAGGCCGGGGCCCCTCAGGGCAGCCCCAGCATTTT. The chain uses TRBV28 and TRBJ1-5; tentative D call: TRBD1 (5 bases). Trimming pared 2 bases from V and 7 bases from J, leaving 18 bases between. Germline V lookup: CDR1 MDHEN, CDR2 SYDVKM. The CDR3 length is 16 residues.

The V and J genes are TRBV18 and TRBJ2-5; 8 bases line up with TRBD1. Germline loops: CDR1 KGHSH, CDR2 LQKENI. The V segment lost 3 bases and the J segment 2 bases; nucleotides outside the gene matches: 5. The CDR3 spans 15 residues. The CDR3 spells CASSPRQGRQETQYF. The CDR3 DNA reads TGTGCCAGCTCACCCAGACAGGGGCGGCAAGAGACCCAGTACTTC.